The present TCR beta chain was sequenced within a study of OX40 agonist ivuxolimab in advanced cancers. V was clipped by 4 bases and J by 4 bases; unmatched bases: 10. This CDR3 contains 16 residues. Germline CDR1 SGHAT, CDR2 FQNNGV. Sequencing used immunoSEQ multiplex PCR; TCRdb keeps in-frame clones, though not all of them. The table lists around 79,000 clones, roughly 90% of them singletons, with roughly a tenth in the top ten. Study-level points and caveats: The work left the antigen specificity of expanded peripheral T cells undetermined. There was clonal expansion of CD4+ and CD8+ blood T cells by week 6 at 0.1 to 3.0 mg/kg.

This clone is a singleton in its sample. Its antigen is unidentified. The J gene is TRBJ1-2, the V gene TRBV11-2; TRBD1 aligns across 9 bases. The TCR sequence derives from an adult with an advanced solid tumor such as melanoma, head and neck, liver or kidney cancer. This material consisted of CD4+ or CD8+ T cells sorted from blood, taken in a trial of the OX40 agonist ivuxolimab. CDR3 residues: CASSSGGQGLFYGYTF. DNA of the CDR3: TGTGCCAGCAGCTCCGGGGGACAGGGACTATTCTATGGCTACACCTTC.